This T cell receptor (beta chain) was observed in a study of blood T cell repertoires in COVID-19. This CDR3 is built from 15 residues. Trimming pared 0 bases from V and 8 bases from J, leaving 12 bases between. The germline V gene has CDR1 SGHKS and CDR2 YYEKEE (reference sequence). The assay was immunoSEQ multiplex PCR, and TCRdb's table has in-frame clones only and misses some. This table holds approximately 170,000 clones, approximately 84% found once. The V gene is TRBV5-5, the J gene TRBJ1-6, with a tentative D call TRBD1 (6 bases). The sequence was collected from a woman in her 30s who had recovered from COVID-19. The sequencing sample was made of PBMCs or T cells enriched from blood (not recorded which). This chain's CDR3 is CASSLVYRVDSPLHF. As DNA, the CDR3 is TGTGCCAGCAGCTTGGTCTACAGGGTGGATTCACCCCTCCACTTT.